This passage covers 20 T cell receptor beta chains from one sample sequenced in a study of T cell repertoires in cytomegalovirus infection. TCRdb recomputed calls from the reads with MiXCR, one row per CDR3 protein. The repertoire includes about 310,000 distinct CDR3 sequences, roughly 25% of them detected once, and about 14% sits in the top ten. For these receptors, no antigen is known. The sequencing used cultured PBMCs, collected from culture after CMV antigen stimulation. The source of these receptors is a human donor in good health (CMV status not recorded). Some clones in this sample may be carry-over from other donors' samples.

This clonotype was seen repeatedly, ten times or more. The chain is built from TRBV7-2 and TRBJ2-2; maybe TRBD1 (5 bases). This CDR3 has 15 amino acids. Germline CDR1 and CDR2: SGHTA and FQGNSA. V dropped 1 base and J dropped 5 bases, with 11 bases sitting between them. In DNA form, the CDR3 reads TGTGCCAGCAGCTTAGTTCTGGGGCGGACCGGGGAGCTGTTTTTT. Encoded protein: CASSLVLGRTGELFF.

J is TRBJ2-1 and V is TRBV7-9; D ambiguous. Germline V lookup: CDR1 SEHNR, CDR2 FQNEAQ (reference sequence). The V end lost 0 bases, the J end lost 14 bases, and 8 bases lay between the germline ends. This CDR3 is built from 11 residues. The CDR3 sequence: CASSLAAAKFF. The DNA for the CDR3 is TGTGCCAGCAGCTTAGCGGCCGCGAAGTTCTTC.

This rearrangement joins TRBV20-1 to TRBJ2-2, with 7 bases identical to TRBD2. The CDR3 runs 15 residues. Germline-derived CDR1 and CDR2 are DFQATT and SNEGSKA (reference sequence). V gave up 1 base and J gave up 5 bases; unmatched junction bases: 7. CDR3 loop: CSARGPPAGTGELFF. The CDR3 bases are TGCAGTGCTAGAGGCCCCCCAGCGGGAACCGGGGAGCTGTTTTTT.

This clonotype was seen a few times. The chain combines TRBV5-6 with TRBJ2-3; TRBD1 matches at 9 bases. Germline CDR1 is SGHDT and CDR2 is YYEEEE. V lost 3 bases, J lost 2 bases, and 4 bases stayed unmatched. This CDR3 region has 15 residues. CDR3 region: CASSSGQGNTDTQYF. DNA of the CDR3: TGTGCCAGCAGCTCCGGACAGGGGAACACAGATACGCAGTATTTT.

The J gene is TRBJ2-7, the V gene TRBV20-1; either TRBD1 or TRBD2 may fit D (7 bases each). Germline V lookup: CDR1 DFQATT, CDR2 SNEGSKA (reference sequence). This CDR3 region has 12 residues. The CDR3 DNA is TGCAGGGCCCGGGGAGGGGGCCACGAGCAGTACTTC. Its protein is CRARGGGHEQYF.

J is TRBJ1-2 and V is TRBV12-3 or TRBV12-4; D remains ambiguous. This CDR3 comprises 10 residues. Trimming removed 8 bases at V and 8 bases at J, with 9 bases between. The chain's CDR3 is CASFGGGYTF. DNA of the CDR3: TGTGCCAGCTTCGGAGGGGGCTACACCTTC.

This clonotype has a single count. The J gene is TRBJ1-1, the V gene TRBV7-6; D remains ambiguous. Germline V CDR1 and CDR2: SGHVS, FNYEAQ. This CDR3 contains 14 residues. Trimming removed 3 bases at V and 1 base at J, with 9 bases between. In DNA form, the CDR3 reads TGTGCCAGCAGCTTGGTTCCAGAGAACACTGAAGCTTTCTTT. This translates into CASSLVPENTEAFF.

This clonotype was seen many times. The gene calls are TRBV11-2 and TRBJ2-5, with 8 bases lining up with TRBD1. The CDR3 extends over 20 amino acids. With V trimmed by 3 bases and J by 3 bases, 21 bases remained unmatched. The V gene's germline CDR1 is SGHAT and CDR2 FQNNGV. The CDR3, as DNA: TGTGCCAGCAGCTTTCCAATCCAGGGGGCGCTTCACCACACCGAAGAGACCCAGTACTTC. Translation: CASSFPIQGALHHTEETQYF.

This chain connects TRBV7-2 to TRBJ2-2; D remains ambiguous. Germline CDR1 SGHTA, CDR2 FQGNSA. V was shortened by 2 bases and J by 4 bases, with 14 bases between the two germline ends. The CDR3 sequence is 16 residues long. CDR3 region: CASSLSSRRITGELFF. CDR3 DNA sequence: TGTGCCAGCAGCTTATCCTCGCGAAGGATCACCGGGGAGCTGTTTTTT. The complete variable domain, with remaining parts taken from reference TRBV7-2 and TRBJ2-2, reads GAGVSQSPSNKVTEKGKDVELRCDPISGHTALYWYRQSLGQGLEFLIYFQGNSAPDKSGLPSDRFSAERTGGSVSTLTIQRTQQEDSAVYLCASSLSSRRITGELFFGEGSRLTVL.

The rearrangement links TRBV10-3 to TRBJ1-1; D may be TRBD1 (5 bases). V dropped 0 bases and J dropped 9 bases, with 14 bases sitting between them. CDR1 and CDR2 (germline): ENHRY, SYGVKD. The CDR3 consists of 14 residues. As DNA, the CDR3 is TGTGCCATCAGTGAGTCCGGGGGGGAGAGGAAAGCTTTCTTT. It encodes CAISESGGERKAFF.

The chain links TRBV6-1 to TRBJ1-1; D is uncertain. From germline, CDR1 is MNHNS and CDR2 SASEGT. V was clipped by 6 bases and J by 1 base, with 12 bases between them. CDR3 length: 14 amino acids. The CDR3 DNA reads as TGTGCCAGCAGCCACGGACGGAGGAACACTGAAGCTTTCTTT. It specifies CASSHGRRNTEAFF.

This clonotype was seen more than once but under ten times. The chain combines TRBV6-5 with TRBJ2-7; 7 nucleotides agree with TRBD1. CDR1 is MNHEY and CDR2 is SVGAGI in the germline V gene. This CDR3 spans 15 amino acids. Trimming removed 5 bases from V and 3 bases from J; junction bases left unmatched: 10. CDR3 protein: CASSPPGQLFYEQYV. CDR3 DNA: TGTGCCAGCAGTCCACCGGGACAGCTTTTCTACGAGCAGTACGTC.

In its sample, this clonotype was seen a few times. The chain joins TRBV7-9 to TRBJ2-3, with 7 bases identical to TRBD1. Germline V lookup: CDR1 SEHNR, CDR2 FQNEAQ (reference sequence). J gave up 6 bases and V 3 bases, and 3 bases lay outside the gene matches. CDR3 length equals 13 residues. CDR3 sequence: CASSFPRGDTQYF. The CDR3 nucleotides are TGTGCCAGCAGCTTCCCCAGGGGGGATACGCAGTATTTT.

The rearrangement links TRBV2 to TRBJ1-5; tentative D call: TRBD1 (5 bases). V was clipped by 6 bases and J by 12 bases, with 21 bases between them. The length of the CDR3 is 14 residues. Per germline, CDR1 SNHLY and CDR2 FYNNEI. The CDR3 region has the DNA TGTGCCAGCAGGGAGAAAGACAGAAGAGGATACCAGCATTTT. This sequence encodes CASREKDRRGYQHF. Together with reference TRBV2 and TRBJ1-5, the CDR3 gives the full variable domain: EPEVTQTPSHQVTQMGQEVILRCVPISNHLYFYWYRQILGQKVEFLVSFYNNEISEKSEIFDDQFSVERPDGSNFTLKIRSTKLEDSAMYFCASREKDRRGYQHFGDGTRLSIL.

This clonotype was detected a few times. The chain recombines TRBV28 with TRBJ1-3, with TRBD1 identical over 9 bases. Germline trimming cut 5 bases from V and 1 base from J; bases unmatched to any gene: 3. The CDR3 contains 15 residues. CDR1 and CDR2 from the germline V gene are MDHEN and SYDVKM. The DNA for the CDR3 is TGTGCCAGCAGTCCCGGGACAGGGTCTGGAAACACCATATATTTT. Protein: CASSPGTGSGNTIYF.

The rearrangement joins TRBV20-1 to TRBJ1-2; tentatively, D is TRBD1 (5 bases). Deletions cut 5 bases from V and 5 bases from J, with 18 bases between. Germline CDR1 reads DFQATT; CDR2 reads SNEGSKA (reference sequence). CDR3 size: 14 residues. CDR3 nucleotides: TGCAGTGCTCGGAGTAATCAGGGATCGTATGGCTACACCTTC. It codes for CSARSNQGSYGYTF.

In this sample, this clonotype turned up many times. The CDR3: CASSLIGGQNQPQHF. In DNA form, the CDR3 reads TGTGCCAGCAGCTTGATAGGGGGGCAAAATCAGCCCCAGCATTTT. This chain connects TRBV7-2 to TRBJ1-5, with D possibly matching TRBD1 (6 bases). This CDR3 has 15 residues. Per germline, CDR1 SGHTA and CDR2 FQGNSA. The germline V and J ends were trimmed by 3 bases and 4 bases, with 13 bases remaining between them. Full variable domain (outside the CDR3, taken from reference TRBV7-2 and TRBJ1-5): GAGVSQSPSNKVTEKGKDVELRCDPISGHTALYWYRQSLGQGLEFLIYFQGNSAPDKSGLPSDRFSAERTGGSVSTLTIQRTQQEDSAVYLCASSLIGGQNQPQHFGDGTRLSIL.

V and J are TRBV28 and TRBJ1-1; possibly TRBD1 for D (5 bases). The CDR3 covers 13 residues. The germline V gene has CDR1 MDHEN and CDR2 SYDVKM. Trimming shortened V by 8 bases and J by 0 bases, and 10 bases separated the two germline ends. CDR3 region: CASGVTVNTEAFF. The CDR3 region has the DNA TGTGCCAGCGGAGTGACAGTGAACACTGAAGCTTTCTTT.

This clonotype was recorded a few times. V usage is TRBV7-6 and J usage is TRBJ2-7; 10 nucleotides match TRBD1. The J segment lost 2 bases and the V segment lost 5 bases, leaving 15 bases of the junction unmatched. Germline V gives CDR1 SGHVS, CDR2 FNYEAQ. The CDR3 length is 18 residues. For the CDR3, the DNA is TGTGCCAGCAGCACCCGACAGGGGGCCACTCCTGGGGCCTACGAGCAGTACTTC. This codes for CASSTRQGATPGAYEQYF. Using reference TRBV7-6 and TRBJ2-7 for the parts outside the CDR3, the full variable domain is GAGVSQSPRYKVTKRGQDVALRCDPISGHVSLYWYRQALGQGPEFLTYFNYEAQQDKSGLPNDRFSAERPEGSISTLTIQRTEQRDSAMYRCASSTRQGATPGAYEQYFGPGTRLTVT.

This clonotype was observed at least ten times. CDR3 amino acids: CASSWDRGLETQYF. Written as DNA, the CDR3 is TGTGCCAGCAGCTGGGACAGGGGGCTGGAGACCCAGTACTTC. This sequence joins TRBV7-2 and TRBJ2-5; 12 bases fit TRBD1. CDR1 is SGHTA and CDR2 is FQGNSA in the germline V gene. The CDR3 runs 14 residues. The trim removed 4 bases at V and 5 bases at J, leaving 2 bases unmatched.